The text below deals with one TCR beta chain. The data derive from a study of blood T cell repertoires in COVID-19. At the level of the study: Donors in the United States, Italy and Spain gave samples during acute or convalescent COVID-19. PBMCs, B-cell-depleted T cells, or T cells provided the cDNA or gDNA that made up the material.

Per the authors' pipeline: Reference gene primer amplification gave estimated nucleated cell counts. Assay: immunoSEQ multiplex PCR; the TCRdb copy retains only in-frame clones and omits some. The DNA was the basis for D and trimming; V, J and clone size are from that table. The table shows some 170,000 clones, with 87% occurring only once. The V gene lost 1 base and the J gene lost 2 bases, with 10 bases spanning the gap. The germline CDR1 and CDR2 sequences are SNHLY and FYNNEI. CDR3 size: 15 residues. The gene calls are TRBV2 and TRBJ2-3; no firm D call. The sample was peripheral blood. The TCR was taken from a woman aged 55-70 years who had recovered from COVID-19. The CDR3 region is CASSEVSADTDTQYF. The CDR3 DNA is TGTGCCAGCAGTGAAGTATCCGCGGACACAGATACGCAGTATTTT.